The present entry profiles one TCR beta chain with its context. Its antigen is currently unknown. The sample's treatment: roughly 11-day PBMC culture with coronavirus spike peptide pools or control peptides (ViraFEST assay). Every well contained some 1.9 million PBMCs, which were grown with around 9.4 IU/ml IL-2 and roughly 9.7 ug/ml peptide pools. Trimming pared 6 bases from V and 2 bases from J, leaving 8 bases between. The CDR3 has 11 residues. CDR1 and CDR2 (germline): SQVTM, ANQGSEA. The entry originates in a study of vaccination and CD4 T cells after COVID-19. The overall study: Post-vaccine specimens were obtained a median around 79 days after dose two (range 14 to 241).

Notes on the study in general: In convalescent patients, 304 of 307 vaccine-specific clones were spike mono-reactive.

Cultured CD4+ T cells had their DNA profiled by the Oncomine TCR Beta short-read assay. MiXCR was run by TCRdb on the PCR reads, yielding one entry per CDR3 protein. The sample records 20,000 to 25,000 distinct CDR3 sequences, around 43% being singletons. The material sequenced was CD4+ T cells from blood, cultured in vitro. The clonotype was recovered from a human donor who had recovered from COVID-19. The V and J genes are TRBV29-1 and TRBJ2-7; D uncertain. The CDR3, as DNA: TGCAGCGTCGCCAGTCCCTACGAGCAGTACTTC. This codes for CSVASPYEQYF.